This record concerns one TCR beta chain sequence. The CDR3 runs to 13 residues. The V end lost 7 bases, the J end lost 5 bases, and 15 bases lay between the germline ends. Germline CDR1 and CDR2: MGHDK and SYGVNS. These data belong to a study of blood T cell repertoires in COVID-19. For the study at large: Whether acute or convalescent, the COVID-19 samples came from the United States, Italy and Spain.

In the authors' methods: Reference gene primer amplification gave estimated nucleated cell counts. TCRdb keeps only in-frame clones here, not all; method: immunoSEQ multiplex PCR. V and J calls plus clone size are reproduced from that table; the DNA served to infer D and trimming. The sample has around 700,000 clones, approximately 90% seen once. The sample consisted of peripheral blood. This TCR was sampled from a young woman with acute or convalescent COVID-19. The gene calls are TRBV25-1 and TRBJ2-7, with D maybe TRBD2 (5 bases). CDR3 sequence reads: CASNAGNLDEQYF. CDR3 DNA: TGTGCCAGCAACGCGGGTAATTTGGACGAGCAGTACTTC.